The present entry profiles one T cell receptor beta chain with its context. Its specificity is not known. These data come from a study of cytomegalovirus exposure and HLA in healthy donors. Whole-study results and caveats: Being productive about 87% or about 30% of the time was typical of most TCR beta V segments in an earlier analysis. HLA alleles were associated with roughly 17,000 TCR beta sequences in a later analysis at 0.05 false discovery rate. Association of a missense DCLRE1C variant with TCR beta V- and J-gene trimming was reported in a later analysis.

The PCR employed 60 Vbeta primers together with 13 Jbeta primers. The repertoire was sequenced with immunoSEQ multiplex PCR; TCRdb's copy has only in-frame clones and lacks some. Of about 160,000 clones listed, about 80% were seen once; the top ten hold 2% to 2.5%. The germline CDR1 and CDR2 sequences are GTSNPN and SVGIG (reference sequence). The CDR3 has 15 amino acids. V lost 5 bases and J lost 7, with 18 bases in between. Input material: PBMCs. V and J are TRBV30 and TRBJ1-6; unclear D gene. The sequence was collected from a man between 50 and 59 years old in good health and CMV-seropositive. Here the CDR3 reads CAWGGLGQRNSPLHF. The CDR3 DNA is TGTGCCTGGGGTGGTTTGGGCCAGCGGAATTCACCCCTCCACTTT.